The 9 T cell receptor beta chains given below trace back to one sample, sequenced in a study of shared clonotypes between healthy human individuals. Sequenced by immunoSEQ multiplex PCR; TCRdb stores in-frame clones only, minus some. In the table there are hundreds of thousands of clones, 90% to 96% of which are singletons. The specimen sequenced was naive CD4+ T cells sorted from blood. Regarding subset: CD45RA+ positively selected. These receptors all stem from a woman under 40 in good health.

The CDR3 nucleotides read TGTGCCAGCAGCTTGGAACGGACAGGGGGCCAACTTCGGGGCTACGAGCAGTACTTC. Protein sequence: CASSLERTGGQLRGYEQYF. V usage is TRBV5-5 and J usage is TRBJ2-7, with 11 bases fitting TRBD1. V lost 0 bases and J lost 3; bases outside the gene matches: 14. Germline lookup yields CDR1 SGHKS and CDR2 YYEKEE (reference sequence). This CDR3 spans 19 amino acids.

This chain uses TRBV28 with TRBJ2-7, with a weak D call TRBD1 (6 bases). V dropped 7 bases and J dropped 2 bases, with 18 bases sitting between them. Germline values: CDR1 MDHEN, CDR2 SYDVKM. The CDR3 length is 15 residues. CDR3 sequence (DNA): TGTGCCAGCATTCCAGCCGGGACACCGACCTACGAGCAGTACTTC. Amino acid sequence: CASIPAGTPTYEQYF.

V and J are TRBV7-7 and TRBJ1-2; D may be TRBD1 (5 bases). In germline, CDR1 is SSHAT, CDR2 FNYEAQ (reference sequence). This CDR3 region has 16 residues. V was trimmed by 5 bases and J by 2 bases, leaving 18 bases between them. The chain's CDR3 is CASSPRQLRRNYGYTF. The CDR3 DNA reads TGTGCCAGCAGCCCACGACAGCTTCGGAGGAACTATGGCTACACCTTC.

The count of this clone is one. As DNA, the CDR3 is TGTGCCAGCAGCGTAGGATCTGCGGGGGCGGGTACGCAGTATTTT. Amino acid sequence: CASSVGSAGAGTQYF. The gene calls are TRBV9 and TRBJ2-3; possible D gene TRBD2, 7 bases. The V gene lost 0 bases and the J gene lost 8 bases, with 16 bases spanning the gap. In germline, CDR1 is SGDLS, CDR2 YYNGEE. The CDR3 consists of 15 residues.

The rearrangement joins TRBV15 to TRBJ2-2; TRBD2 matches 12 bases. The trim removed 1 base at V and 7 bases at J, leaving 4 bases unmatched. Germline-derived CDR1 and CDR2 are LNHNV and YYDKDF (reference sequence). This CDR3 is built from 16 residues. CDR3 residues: CATSRGASGRVGELFF. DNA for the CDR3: TGTGCCACCAGCAGAGGGGCTAGCGGGAGGGTCGGGGAGCTGTTTTTT. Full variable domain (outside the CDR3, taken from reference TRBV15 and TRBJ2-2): DAMVIQNPRYQVTQFGKPVTLSCSQTLNHNVMYWYQQKSSQAPKLLFHYYDKDFNNEADTPDNFQSRRPNTSFCFLDIRSPGLGDTAMYLCATSRGASGRVGELFFGEGSRLTVL.

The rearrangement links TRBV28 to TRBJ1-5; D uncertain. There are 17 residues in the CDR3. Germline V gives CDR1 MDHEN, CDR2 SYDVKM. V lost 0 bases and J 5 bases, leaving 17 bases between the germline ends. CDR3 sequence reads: CASSLWAGSFEYQPQHF. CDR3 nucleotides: TGTGCCAGCAGTTTATGGGCCGGGTCATTTGAGTATCAGCCCCAGCATTTT.

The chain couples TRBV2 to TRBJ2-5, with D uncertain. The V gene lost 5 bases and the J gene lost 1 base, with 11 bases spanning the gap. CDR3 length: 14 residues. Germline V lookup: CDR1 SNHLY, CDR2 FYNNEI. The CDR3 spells CASSPTGLQETQYF. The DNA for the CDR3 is TGTGCCAGCAGTCCGACCGGGCTCCAAGAGACCCAGTACTTC.

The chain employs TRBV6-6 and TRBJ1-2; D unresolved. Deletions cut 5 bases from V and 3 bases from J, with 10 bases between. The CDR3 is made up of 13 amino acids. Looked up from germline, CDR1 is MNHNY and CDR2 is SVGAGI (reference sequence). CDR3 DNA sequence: TGTGCCAGCAGTCCCGAAAGTCACTATGGCTACACCTTC. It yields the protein CASSPESHYGYTF.

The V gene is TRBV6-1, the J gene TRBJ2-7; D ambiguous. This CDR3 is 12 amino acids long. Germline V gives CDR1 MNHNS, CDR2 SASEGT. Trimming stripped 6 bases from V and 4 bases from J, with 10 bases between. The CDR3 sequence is CASRNSRYEQYF. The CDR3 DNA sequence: TGTGCCAGCAGGAATAGCAGGTACGAGCAGTACTTC.